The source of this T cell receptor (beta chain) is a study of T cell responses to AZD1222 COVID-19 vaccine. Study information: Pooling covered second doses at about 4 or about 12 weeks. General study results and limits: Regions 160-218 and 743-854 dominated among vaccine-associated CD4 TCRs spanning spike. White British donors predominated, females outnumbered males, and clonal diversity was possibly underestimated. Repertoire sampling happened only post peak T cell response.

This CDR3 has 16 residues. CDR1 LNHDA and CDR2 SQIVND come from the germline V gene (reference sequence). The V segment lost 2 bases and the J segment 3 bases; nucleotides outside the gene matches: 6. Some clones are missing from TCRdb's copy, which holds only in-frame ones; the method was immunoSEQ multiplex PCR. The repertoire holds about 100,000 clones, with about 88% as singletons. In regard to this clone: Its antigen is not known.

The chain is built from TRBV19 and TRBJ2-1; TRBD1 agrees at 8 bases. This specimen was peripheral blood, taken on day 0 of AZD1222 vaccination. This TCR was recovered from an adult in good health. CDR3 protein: CASSITGQGVYNEQFF. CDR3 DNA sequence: TGTGCCAGTAGTATAACAGGACAGGGCGTCTACAATGAGCAGTTCTTC.